One and the same sample provided the 8 T cell receptor beta chains below, sequenced in a study of CD8 T cells in ankylosing spondylitis. TCRdb called the 5' RACE reads again in MiXCR, with one record for every CDR3 protein. The sample carries 150,000 to 250,000 distinct CDR3 sequences, around 13% recorded once. Sequenced sample: blood, either unsorted or a sorted T cell fraction (not recorded which). These receptors were taken from a male donor with ankylosing spondylitis or in good health (not recorded which).

The chain employs TRBV7-6 and TRBJ2-7; 14 bases fit TRBD2. Germline-derived CDR1 and CDR2 are SGHVS and FNYEAQ. The junction had 4 bases not matched to a gene; V was cut back by 3 bases and J by 6 bases. This CDR3 has 15 amino acids. The CDR3 DNA is TGTGCCAGCAGCTTCTGGACTAGCGGGAGGAGCGAGCAGTACTTC. Encoded protein: CASSFWTSGRSEQYF.

This clonotype was found a few times. The V call is TRBV7-9, the J call TRBJ2-7; D could derive from TRBD1 or TRBD2 (5 bases each). This CDR3 has 14 amino acids. The V gene's germline CDR1 is SEHNR and CDR2 FQNEAQ (reference sequence). V was pared by 1 base and J by 5 bases, with 12 bases between. CDR3 nucleotide sequence: TGTGCCAGCAGCTTAGGGGACCGACCCCACGAGCAGTACTTC. Its translation is CASSLGDRPHEQYF.

The table lists this clonotype with a few counts. This chain links TRBV5-6 with TRBJ2-7, with TRBD2 matching 11 bases. Germline V lookup: CDR1 SGHDT, CDR2 YYEEEE. J was trimmed by 0 bases and V by 3 bases; bases with no gene match: 5. CDR3 length: 16 residues. The CDR3 DNA sequence: TGTGCCAGCAGCTGGGGTACTAGCGGGAGCTCCTACGAGCAGTACTTC. This gives the protein CASSWGTSGSSYEQYF.

This clonotype was found a few times. This chain links TRBV20-1 with TRBJ2-1; 9 bases align to TRBD2. The V gene end was trimmed by 0 bases and the J gene end by 1 base; junction bases not matched to a gene: 4. The germline CDR1 and CDR2 sequences are DFQATT and SNEGSKA (reference sequence). The CDR3 is made up of 16 amino acids. The CDR3: CSARDILAGSYNEQFF. The DNA for the CDR3 is TGCAGTGCTAGAGATATCCTAGCGGGGTCCTACAATGAGCAGTTCTTC.

This clonotype has a handful of counts. V and J are TRBV20-1 and TRBJ2-1; 10 positions match TRBD2. CDR3 length equals 15 residues. V was pared by 2 bases and J by 8 bases, with 9 bases of the junction left unmatched. Germline CDR1 is DFQATT and CDR2 is SNEGSKA (reference sequence). The CDR3 bases are TGCAGTGCTAGATCTAGCGGGAGACAATTGGATGAGCAGTTCTTC. Encoded protein: CSARSSGRQLDEQFF.

This clonotype turned up a few times. The gene calls are TRBV27 and TRBJ2-7; D tentatively fits TRBD1 or TRBD2 (5 bases each). Between the trimmed V and J ends, which lost 0 bases and 5 bases, there was a span of 11 bases. The CDR3 has 14 amino acids. The germline V gene encodes CDR1 MNHEY and CDR2 SMNVEV (reference sequence). The CDR3 sequence: CASSLSPGSHEQYF. CDR3 sequence (DNA): TGTGCCAGCAGTTTATCCCCAGGGAGCCACGAGCAGTACTTC.

There are a few counts of this clonotype. This chain uses TRBV6-1 with TRBJ2-2; tentative D call: TRBD1 (6 bases). The ends were cut back, 11 bases at V and 4 bases at J, with 17 bases in the middle. The CDR3 runs 14 residues. Germline V lookup: CDR1 MNHNS, CDR2 SASEGT. CDR3 protein: CAGAAGASTGELFF. CDR3 DNA sequence: TGTGCCGGCGCCGCAGGGGCTAGCACCGGGGAGCTGTTTTTT.

V and J are TRBV12-3 or TRBV12-4 and TRBJ1-5, with D perhaps matching TRBD1 (5 bases). The CDR3 is 12 amino acids. V lost 7 bases and J lost 5, with 9 bases in between. CDR3 in amino acids: CASTRVDQPQHF. CDR3 nucleotide sequence: TGTGCCAGCACCAGGGTGGATCAGCCCCAGCATTTT.